These T cell receptor beta chains were read from a single sample in a study of identical twins. Each CDR3 protein is one row after TCRdb ran MiXCR on the 5' RACE reads. The sample lists nearly 200,000 distinct CDR3 sequences; 15% to 20% were seen once. These data were also filed under a second study, of T cells expressing NK-cell markers.

Material for sequencing was CD8+ T cells sorted from blood. The receptors were gathered from a woman aged 18-29 years in good health. Both conserved end residues are part of each CDR3. The D gene is left open where the match is weak. Part of the rows lack a size; the others show once, few, many or a class for expanded clones.

J gene,clone size,V gene,D gene,CDR3 protein,CDR3 DNA
TRBJ2-2,few,TRBV25-1,.,CATGTYTGELFF,TGTGCCACCGGGACCTACACCGGGGAGCTGTTTTTT
TRBJ2-5,.,TRBV7-8,.,CASSLERSPIQETQYF,TGTGCCAGCAGCCTCGAGAGGAGTCCCATACAAGAGACCCAGTACTTC
TRBJ2-1,.,TRBV27,.,CASRITGTHDEQFF,TGTGCCAGCAGGATAACCGGGACACACGATGAGCAGTTCTTC
TRBJ2-7,many,TRBV6-6,.,CASSYFAYDEQYF,TGTGCCAGCAGTTATTTTGCTTACGATGAGCAGTACTTC
TRBJ1-5,few,TRBV28,.,CASGEFSQPQHF,TGTGCCAGCGGGGAGTTCTCTCAGCCCCAGCATTTT
TRBJ2-1,.,TRBV20-1,TRBD2,CSAGLAGVFSYNEQFF,TGCAGTGCTGGACTAGCGGGAGTTTTCTCCTACAATGAGCAGTTCTTC
TRBJ2-3,.,TRBV12-5,.,CASGPPSEDTQYF,TGTGCTAGTGGCCCCCCGTCCGAAGATACGCAGTATTTT
TRBJ1-5,.,TRBV7-2,.,CASAISSNQPQHF,TGTGCCAGCGCCATCAGTAGCAATCAGCCCCAGCATTTT
TRBJ2-7,.,TRBV7-6,TRBD2,CASSLELAGANYEQYF,TGTGCCAGCAGCTTAGAACTAGCGGGGGCAAATTACGAGCAGTACTTC
TRBJ2-3,.,TRBV20-1,TRBD2,CSARERGGGDTQYF,TGCAGTGCTAGAGAGCGTGGCGGGGGAGATACGCAGTATTTT
TRBJ2-7,.,TRBV4-3,TRBD1,CASSQGDRGYEQYF,TGCGCCAGCAGCCAGGGGGACAGGGGCTACGAGCAGTACTTC
TRBJ1-4,few,TRBV5-8,.,CASSFRDPGEKLFF,TGTGCCAGCAGCTTCCGCGACCCCGGTGAAAAACTGTTTTTT
TRBJ2-7,few,TRBV7-9,.,CASSLVGRGYEQYF,TGTGCCAGCAGCTTAGTCGGCAGGGGTTACGAGCAGTACTTC
TRBJ2-1,many,TRBV3-1,.,CASSQGGGPGLSASWYNEQFF,TGTGCCAGCAGCCAAGGAGGGGGACCGGGACTATCCGCTTCTTGGTACAATGAGCAGTTCTTC
TRBJ2-1,many,TRBV7-2,.,CASSLVVAHNEQFF,TGTGCCAGCAGCTTAGTTGTAGCCCACAATGAGCAGTTCTTC
TRBJ1-1,many,TRBV5-5,.,CASSLGLWRGTEAFF,TGTGCCAGCAGCTTGGGGCTGTGGAGAGGGACTGAAGCTTTCTTT
TRBJ2-1,.,TRBV15,.,CATSRRFDEQFF,TGTGCCACCAGCAGGCGATTCGATGAGCAGTTCTTC
TRBJ2-5,.,TRBV7-8,TRBD2,CASSLREGLETQYF,TGTGCCAGCAGCTTACGGGAGGGCCTGGAGACCCAGTACTTC
TRBJ2-5,few,TRBV6-1,.,CASSTGLQETQYF,TGTGCCAGCAGTACGGGACTTCAAGAGACCCAGTACTTC
TRBJ1-1,few,TRBV4-3,.,CASSWGLNTEAFF,TGCGCCAGCAGCTGGGGGCTAAACACTGAAGCTTTCTTT
TRBJ2-5,.,TRBV19,TRBD2,CASSTWTSGKETQYF,TGTGCCAGTAGTACCTGGACTAGCGGCAAAGAGACCCAGTACTTC
TRBJ1-1,.,TRBV6-1,.,CASSAPARGTEAFF,TGTGCCAGCAGCGCACCCGCGCGGGGCACTGAAGCTTTCTTT
TRBJ2-2,few,TRBV11-2,.,CASTTWDRELFF,TGTGCCAGCACCACTTGGGACAGGGAGCTGTTTTTT
TRBJ2-2,.,TRBV10-2,TRBD1,CASRGTGDTGELFF,TGCGCCAGCAGGGGTACAGGGGACACCGGGGAGCTGTTTTTT
TRBJ2-3,few,TRBV12-3/TRBV12-4,.,CASTTDTQYF,TGTGCCAGCACCACAGATACGCAGTATTTT
TRBJ1-1,.,TRBV19,.,CASSMARANTEAFF,TGTGCCAGTAGTATGGCCAGGGCGAACACTGAAGCTTTCTTT
TRBJ2-3,.,TRBV7-9,.,CASSLIGALDTQYF,TGTGCCAGCAGCTTAATAGGAGCACTAGATACGCAGTATTTT
TRBJ2-5,.,TRBV6-1,TRBD1,CASSPRVDRVGETQYF,TGTGCCAGCAGTCCCCGGGTGGACAGGGTGGGAGAGACCCAGTACTTC
TRBJ2-3,.,TRBV7-9,TRBD2,CASSSEREEGDTQYF,TGTGCCAGCAGCTCGGAGCGGGAGGAGGGAGATACGCAGTATTTT